The 12 T cell receptor beta chains reported below all come from one sample, sequenced in a study of cytomegalovirus exposure and HLA in healthy donors. The PCR made use of 60 Vbeta and 13 Jbeta primers. Assay used: immunoSEQ multiplex PCR; TCRdb lists only in-frame clones, some missing. Among 150,000 to 200,000 clones listed, roughly 87% were seen once. Material: PBMCs. These receptors came from a woman between 50 and 59 years old in good health and CMV-seronegative.

On this clone: The junction departs from the called germline gene at one end, perhaps through a read error. The CDR3: CASSPLEREPRVF. CDR3 nucleotides: TGTGCCAGCAGCCCCCTCGAGCGGGAGCCCCGGGTCTTC. The V and J genes are TRBV6-4 and TRBJ2-1; 8 bases fit TRBD2. The CDR3 runs to 13 residues. Germline V gene data show CDR1 as MRHNA and CDR2 as SNTAGT.

Remarks on this clone: Other DNA sequences in this sample translate to the same CDR3. The rearrangement joins TRBV5-1 to TRBJ2-5; weak D call: TRBD1 (6 bases). The CDR3 extends over 13 amino acids. Germline lookup yields CDR1 SGHRS and CDR2 YFSETQ. V was cut by 4 bases and J by 4 bases, with 11 bases left in between. The CDR3 nucleotides read TGCGCCAGCAGCCTACAGGGTAGAGAGACCCAGTACTTC. Protein: CASSLQGRETQYF.

The chain uses TRBV27 and TRBJ2-7; 7 bases are a match to TRBD1. V lost 7 bases to trimming and J lost 1 base; unmatched junction nucleotides: 4. The germline CDR1 and CDR2 sequences are MNHEY and SMNVEV (reference sequence). CDR3 length: 13 residues. CDR3 protein: CASTDRASYEQYF. CDR3 DNA sequence: TGTGCCAGCACCGACAGGGCGTCCTACGAGCAGTACTTC.

This clone showed up just once. This rearrangement joins TRBV6-1 to TRBJ2-2; 11 nucleotides match TRBD2. CDR1 and CDR2 from the germline V gene are MNHNS and SASEGT. The CDR3 consists of 17 residues. J was trimmed by 3 bases and V by 2 bases; bases with no gene match: 5. The CDR3 DNA follows: TGTGCCAGCAGTGAACATAGCGGGGGGGCGGACACCGGGGAGCTGTTTTTT. It yields the protein CASSEHSGGADTGELFF.

This sequence joins TRBV7-3 and TRBJ2-7; 8 bases fit TRBD1. Looked up from germline, CDR1 is SGHTA and CDR2 is FQGTGA. With V trimmed by 4 bases and J by 5 bases, 7 bases remained unmatched. The CDR3 loop spans 14 amino acids. The CDR3 loop is CASSCSDRGHEQYF. CDR3 coding DNA: TGTGCCAGCAGCTGCTCCGACAGGGGCCACGAGCAGTACTTC.

V and J are TRBV7-9 and TRBJ2-3, with 8 positions matching TRBD2. The V and J ends lost 7 bases and 8 bases, in that order; junction bases with no gene match: 14. The CDR3 has 15 residues. CDR1 is SEHNR, CDR2 FQNEAQ, per germline (reference sequence). The DNA for the CDR3 is TGTGCCAGCACCCGAGACGGCGGGAGGTTGGGTACGCAGTATTTT. This codes for CASTRDGGRLGTQYF.

This clone showed up just a few times. V gene TRBV5-1 combines with J gene TRBJ2-3, with TRBD2 matching 9 bases. This CDR3 region has 20 residues. Trimming at V came to 4 bases and at J to 0 bases, leaving 18 bases not matched to a gene. The germline V gene has CDR1 SGHRS and CDR2 YFSETQ. The CDR3 spells CASSVDILFAGGTSTDTQYF. The CDR3 DNA is TGCGCCAGCAGCGTTGACATTTTATTTGCGGGAGGGACTAGCACAGATACGCAGTATTTT.

The CDR3 spells CASSPTSGSNEQFF. The CDR3 bases are TGCGCCAGCTCCCCGACTAGCGGGAGTAATGAGCAGTTCTTC. This chain links TRBV10-1 with TRBJ2-1; TRBD2 matches 12 bases. Germline V CDR1 and CDR2: WNHNN, SYGVQD (reference sequence). Trimming removed 8 bases from V and 7 bases from J; junction bases left unmatched: 6. The CDR3 is 14 amino acids.

The gene calls are TRBV5-1 and TRBJ2-1, with a weak D call TRBD1 (5 bases). From germline, CDR1 is SGHRS and CDR2 YFSETQ. The CDR3 extends over 13 amino acids. Trimming shortened V by 1 base and J by 10 bases, and 12 bases separated the two germline ends. CDR3 DNA sequence: TGCGCCAGCAGCTTGTCTCCTGGGGCAGAGCAGTTCTTC. Translation gives CASSLSPGAEQFF.

This chain connects TRBV18 to TRBJ2-2; 9 nucleotides match TRBD2. Germline CDR1 KGHSH, CDR2 LQKENI. V shed 1 base and J 8 bases; nucleotides not matched to a gene: 5. The CDR3 runs to 15 residues. CDR3 in amino acids: CASSPRLAEMGELFF. The DNA of the CDR3 is TGTGCCAGCTCACCACGACTAGCGGAAATGGGGGAGCTGTTTTTT.

This clone was counted once. The rearrangement joins TRBV7-9 to TRBJ1-4, with 8 bases that match TRBD1. There are 15 residues in the CDR3. The J segment lost 4 bases and the V segment lost 6 bases, leaving 7 bases of the junction unmatched. Per germline, CDR1 SEHNR and CDR2 FQNEAQ (reference sequence). CDR3: CASRSTGGGNEKLFF. DNA for the CDR3: TGTGCCAGCAGATCAACAGGGGGGGGTAATGAAAAACTGTTTTTT.

The chain links TRBV28 to TRBJ2-5; 7 positions match TRBD2. Trimming at V came to 5 bases and at J to 2 bases, leaving 11 bases not matched to a gene. This CDR3 is built from 16 residues. In germline, CDR1 is MDHEN, CDR2 SYDVKM. This CDR3 is CASSPNPGLSQETQYF. Written as DNA, the CDR3 is TGTGCCAGCAGTCCTAACCCGGGACTAAGTCAAGAGACCCAGTACTTC.